This T cell receptor beta chain comes out of a study of CD8+ T cells in alopecia areata. Study observations and caveats: Resident alphabeta T cells of normal skin are also sequenced in scalp samples. TCR sharing was clearer in mice than between patients, perhaps partly owing to patient HLA diversity.

In the case of this clone: Its antigen is currently unknown.

cDNA reverse transcribed from extracted RNA served as the sequencing template. Repertoires were generated with immunoSEQ multiplex PCR, while TCRdb's copy carries only in-frame clones and drops some. The repertoire includes more than 90,000 clones, 55% to 65% of them detected once, and 2.8% sits in the top ten. The germline V gene has CDR1 MNHEY and CDR2 SVGAGI. The CDR3 is made up of 13 amino acids. The germline V and J ends were trimmed by 6 bases and 4 bases, with 13 bases remaining between them. This sequence originates from a human donor in good health. The chain links TRBV6-5 to TRBJ2-7; D not certain. The sample consisted of CD4+ T cells sorted from blood. CDR3 residues: CASSHDPLYEQYF. For the CDR3, the DNA is TGTGCCAGCAGCCACGATCCCTTATACGAGCAGTACTTC.